This T cell receptor (beta chain) emerged from a study of CD8+ T cells in alopecia areata. This CDR3 spans 13 amino acids. Germline CDR1 is GKSSPN and CDR2 is SITVG. V lost 0 bases to trimming and J lost 6 bases, with 9 bases between them. Study-wide results and limits: Greater clonality was observed in lesional scalp samples, especially alopecia totalis/universalis, versus normal scalp.

RNA extraction and reverse transcription yielded cDNA as sequencing template. Sequencing was performed with immunoSEQ multiplex PCR; in TCRdb, only in-frame clones are kept and a portion is missing. Reported are 270,000 or so clones, none seen only once; the ten largest carry more than 0.95%. It was with CD4, CD8alpha, NKG2D, NKG2ACE and other markers that pooled cutaneous lymph node cells were sorted. This clone has a handful of counts. Its target is not known. Mouse names are used for the genes. The CDR3 is cut off 4 residues early in the read; its end comes from the germline J gene. Sequencing was performed on CD4+ T cells sorted from a lymph node. The TCR comes from a C3H/HeJ mouse with alopecia areata. The strain bears MHC haplotype H2-k. The chain carries TRBV31 and TRBJ2-1; D is unresolved. The covered CDR3 bases are TGTGCCTGGAGTCTAGCCTGGAGTGCT. It is translated as CAWSLAWSA. The complete CDR3 protein is CAWSLAWSAEQFF.